This is a list of T cell receptor beta chains from one sample in a study of metastatic and nonmetastatic thyroid tumors. TCRdb re-called the PCR reads with MiXCR. There are 4,000 to 5,000 clones in the sample; around 28% occur only once, and about 15% lies in the top ten. Material: adjacent normal tissue. The origin of the receptors is a female donor with papillary thyroid cancer or a benign thyroid nodule (not recorded which). Some clones in this sample may be carry-over from other donors' samples. The CDR3 runs from the conserved cysteine through the conserved F or W. The D gene is left open where the match is weak. Only part of the rows carry a size: once, few, many, or a class if the clone is expanded.

d_call clone_size j_call v_call cdr3_aa cdr3_nt
- - TRBJ1-2 TRBV5-1 CASSLASTGRRTF TGCGCCAGCAGCTTGGCCTCTACCGGAAGGCGAACCTTC
- medium-sized TRBJ1-4 TRBV30 CAWSPTGEKLFF TGTGCCTGGAGTCCAACAGGTGAAAAACTGTTTTTT
TRBD2 large TRBJ2-7 TRBV19 CASSTGTSGEQYF TGTGCCAGTAGTACCGGGACTAGCGGAGAGCAGTACTTC
- few TRBJ1-2 TRBV6-1 CASSEAKGIRSGYTF TGTGCCAGCAGTGAAGCCAAGGGTATCAGGAGTGGCTACACCTTC
TRBD2 medium-sized TRBJ2-7 TRBV20-1 CSAKGTSGTGYEQYF TGCAGTGCTAAGGGCACTAGCGGGACAGGCTACGAGCAGTACTTC
TRBD2 medium-sized TRBJ2-3 TRBV7-9 CASSHPAGDTDTQYF TGTGCCAGCAGCCACCCAGCGGGGGACACAGATACGCAGTATTTT
- few TRBJ1-2 TRBV27 CASSQSRQVPGGYTF TGTGCCAGCAGTCAATCCCGACAGGTCCCCGGTGGCTACACCTTC
TRBD1 once TRBJ2-1 TRBV7-2 CASSLGQGNEQFF TGTGCCAGCAGCTTGGGACAGGGCAATGAGCAGTTCTTC
- few TRBJ2-3 TRBV6-2/TRBV6-3 CASTLQSTDTQYF TGTGCCAGCACCCTACAGAGCACAGATACGCAGTATTTT
- large TRBJ1-1 TRBV12-3/TRBV12-4 CASSFRGYEAFF TGTGCCAGCAGTTTTAGGGGGTATGAAGCTTTCTTT
- medium-sized TRBJ2-7 TRBV20-1 CSASLRVGEQYF TGCAGTGCTAGCTTGCGCGTCGGCGAGCAGTACTTC
- medium-sized TRBJ2-1 TRBV2 CASSGHRVNNEQFF TGTGCCAGCAGTGGGCACAGGGTGAACAATGAGCAGTTCTTC